This T cell receptor (beta chain) was captured by sequencing in a study of low-dose radiotherapy and immunotherapy resistance in tumors. Study in general: Doses of 0.5 Gy per fraction every 2 weeks, totaling 6.5 Gy, went to Cohort 1. Across 26 weeks, 13 Gy in total went to Cohort 2, delivered as 1 Gy per fraction every two weeks. Daily, from cycle 1 day 1 and for four cycles, patients took oral aspirin 300 mg.

Germline V gene data show CDR1 as SNHLY and CDR2 as FYNNEI. This CDR3 has 16 amino acids. V shed 6 bases, J shed 10 bases, and the junction held 16 bases outside the gene matches. First-strand cDNA used TRAV- and TRBV-specific primers, covering alpha and beta chains. TCR amplification used 20 PCR cycles, a constant-region primer and a V-primer adapter. Amplification (by in vitro transcription) was performed on isolated mRNA. TCRdb redid the calling of the reads with MiXCR, one entry per CDR3 protein. The sample yields 80,000 to 95,000 distinct CDR3 sequences, more than 8.5% seen once. This clonotype was seen a few times. With only one base between it and a far larger clone, this is likely a read error. Time point defined: before trial treatment.

This rearrangement joins TRBV2 to TRBJ2-1; 9 bases fit TRBD2. The starting material was PBMCs, obtained before treatment. The source is a male donor with prostate cancer. The CDR3 region has the DNA TGTGCCAGCAGCGCCCAATCTGCCGGGACTAGCCACGAGCAGTTCTTC. Translating gives CASSAQSAGTSHEQFF.